This T cell receptor (beta chain) is from a study of human T cells and chemical hapten exposure. Study overall: Patients' scalps got diphenylcyclopropenone weekly throughout the roughly 25-week study.

In the original analysis: From about 22,000 to 700,000 TCRs were found per sample, with a median of 95,638. One entry per CDR3 protein results from TCRdb running MiXCR on the RACE reads. The V and J calls come from TCRdb's annotation, not from the publication. Of 350,000 to 400,000 distinct CDR3 sequences listed, 5.1% are singletons. Findings and limits, study-wide: TCRs above 1 in 1000 frequency did not change with DPC sensitization.

In its sample, this clonotype was seen many times. The antigen remains unidentified. This sample's time point: pre-sensitization, week 0. As to treatment: therapeutic diphenylcyclopropenone sensitization with weekly scalp DPC. Non-pregnant alopecia patients aged 18 to 70, suitable for DPC therapy. V lost 3 bases to trimming and J lost 9 bases, with 8 bases between them. CDR1 is KGHDR and CDR2 is SFDVKD in the germline V gene. This CDR3 has 11 amino acids. This TCR was recovered from a woman in her 50s with alopecia areata. Some clones in this sample may be carry-over from other donors' samples. The rearrangement uses TRBV24-1 and TRBJ2-7; no clear D gene. This sample comprised whole blood, obtained in connection with sensitization to the hapten diphenylcyclopropenone (DPC). CDR3 protein: CATSDDERQYF. CDR3 bases: TGTGCCACCAGTGATGACGAGCGGCAGTACTTC.